This TCR beta chain was found in a study of CD8 T cells in ankylosing spondylitis. TCRdb reanalysed the 5' RACE reads using MiXCR and keeps one entry per CDR3 protein. The table has a few hundred thousand distinct CDR3 sequences, roughly 18% seen once. Study results and caveats: Reactive arthritis synovial fluid and blood previously showed some of these motif variants. Matched ankylosing spondylitis synovial fluid reportedly contained a significantly enriched population of disease-linked clones.

Losses at the gene ends were 5 bases for V and 3 bases for J; bases not matched to a gene: 6. Germline V gives CDR1 LGHNA, CDR2 YSLEER. This CDR3 has 15 amino acids. About this clonotype: Its antigen is not known.

Material: blood, either unsorted or a sorted T cell fraction (not recorded which). The TCR originated in a male donor with ankylosing spondylitis or in good health (not recorded which). The chain is built from TRBV4-3 and TRBJ2-7, with 11 nucleotides matching TRBD2. CDR3 loop: CASSSGLAEVYEQYF. In DNA, the CDR3 is TGCGCCAGCAGCTCGGGACTAGCGGAAGTCTACGAGCAGTACTTC.